Given below is one T cell receptor beta chain in context. The sample comes from a study of blood T cell repertoires in COVID-19. Study-level background: The study drew acute and convalescent COVID-19 samples from the United States, Italy and Spain. In each case, the material was cDNA or gDNA derived from T cells, B-cell-depleted T cells, or PBMCs.

Authors' data handling: Amplifying reference gene primers gave estimates of nucleated cell counts. The assay was immunoSEQ multiplex PCR, and TCRdb's table has in-frame clones only and misses some. D and trimming were read from the DNA, whereas the V and J calls and clone size are those reported in that table. This sample carries about 76,000 clones, 90% to 95% of them seen once, and the ten largest clones take 5.5% to 6%. The trim removed 8 bases at V and 4 bases at J, leaving 4 bases unmatched. The CDR3 extends over 13 amino acids. Germline CDR1 is MNHEY and CDR2 is SVGAGI. The rearrangement links TRBV6-5 to TRBJ2-3; 9 nucleotides match TRBD2. This TCR derives from a human donor in a cohort sampled during active COVID-19. The sample consisted of peripheral blood. CDR3 coding DNA: TGTGCCAGCCAAAGACTAGCGGCAGATACGCAGTATTTT. Translating it yields CASQRLAADTQYF.